This note documents a single TCR beta chain sequence. The assay was immunoSEQ multiplex PCR, and TCRdb's table has in-frame clones only and misses some. The sample has around 50,000 clones; 70% to 90% are singletons. The data were taken from a study of T cell changes during pregnancy in multiple sclerosis. CDR1 LNHDA and CDR2 SQIVND come from the germline V gene (reference sequence). The CDR3 loop spans 15 amino acids. V was shortened by 7 bases and J by 7 bases, with 22 bases between the two germline ends. The chain links TRBV19 to TRBJ1-2; tentative D call: TRBD1 (6 bases). The specimen was peripheral blood, collected in the first trimester of pregnancy. This sequence originates from a female donor with multiple sclerosis, enrolled in a pregnancy study. The DNA of the CDR3 is TGTGCCAGTACCCTCATCGACAGGCCAGGTGGTGGCTACACCTTC. This codes for CASTLIDRPGGGYTF.